The 5 T cell receptor beta chains in this list originate from one sample, sequenced in a study of blood T cell repertoires in COVID-19. The data were produced by immunoSEQ multiplex PCR, yet TCRdb's version contains in-frame clones alone and is incomplete. The table has about 220,000 clones, less than 90% seen once. Material: peripheral blood. The receptors stem from a middle-aged man with acute or convalescent COVID-19.

CDR3: CASSPGQGFAYEQYF. The CDR3 DNA reads TGTGCCAGCAGCCCTGGACAGGGGTTTGCCTACGAGCAGTACTTC. The chain combines TRBV5-4 with TRBJ2-7; 9 bases agree with TRBD1. The CDR3 contains 15 residues. Germline CDR1 is SGHNT and CDR2 is YYREEE (reference sequence). V lost 4 bases, J lost 2 bases, and 7 bases stayed unmatched.

This rearrangement joins TRBV5-1 to TRBJ2-1, with D possibly matching TRBD1 (6 bases). This CDR3 has 16 amino acids. Deletions cut 2 bases from V and 0 bases from J, with 12 bases between. Germline values: CDR1 SGHRS, CDR2 YFSETQ. CDR3 nucleotides: TGCGCCAGCAGCTTCGGTGGGGGCGGCTCCTACAATGAGCAGTTCTTC. Protein sequence: CASSFGGGGSYNEQFF.

The chain uses TRBV3-1 (or the pseudogene TRBV3-2) and TRBJ1-6; tentative D call: TRBD1 (5 bases). The length of the CDR3 is 13 residues. Deletions cut 4 bases from V and 13 bases from J, with 14 bases between. Looked up from germline, CDR1 is LGHDT and CDR2 is YNNKEL (reference sequence). The CDR3 reads CASSRGDPRPLHF. CDR3 nucleotide sequence: TGTGCCAGCAGCCGGGGGGACCCGAGGCCCCTCCACTTT.

The rearrangement uses TRBV29-1 and TRBJ2-7; no firm D call. Trimming took off 4 bases at V and 2 bases at J, with 6 bases between the two ends. The CDR3 loop spans 11 amino acids. CDR1 and CDR2 from the germline V gene are SQVTM and ANQGSEA. CDR3 DNA: TGCAGCGTTGCACAGACCTACGAGCAGTACTTC. Its translation: CSVAQTYEQYF.

This chain uses TRBV5-1 with TRBJ2-7; 9 bases align to TRBD2. CDR3 length equals 15 residues. Germline V gene data show CDR1 as SGHRS and CDR2 as YFSETQ. V was clipped by 4 bases and J by 4 bases; unmatched bases: 9. In DNA form, the CDR3 reads TGCGCCAGCAGCCCCCTGGGGCGGGAGGGATACGAGCAGTACTTC. It yields the protein CASSPLGREGYEQYF.